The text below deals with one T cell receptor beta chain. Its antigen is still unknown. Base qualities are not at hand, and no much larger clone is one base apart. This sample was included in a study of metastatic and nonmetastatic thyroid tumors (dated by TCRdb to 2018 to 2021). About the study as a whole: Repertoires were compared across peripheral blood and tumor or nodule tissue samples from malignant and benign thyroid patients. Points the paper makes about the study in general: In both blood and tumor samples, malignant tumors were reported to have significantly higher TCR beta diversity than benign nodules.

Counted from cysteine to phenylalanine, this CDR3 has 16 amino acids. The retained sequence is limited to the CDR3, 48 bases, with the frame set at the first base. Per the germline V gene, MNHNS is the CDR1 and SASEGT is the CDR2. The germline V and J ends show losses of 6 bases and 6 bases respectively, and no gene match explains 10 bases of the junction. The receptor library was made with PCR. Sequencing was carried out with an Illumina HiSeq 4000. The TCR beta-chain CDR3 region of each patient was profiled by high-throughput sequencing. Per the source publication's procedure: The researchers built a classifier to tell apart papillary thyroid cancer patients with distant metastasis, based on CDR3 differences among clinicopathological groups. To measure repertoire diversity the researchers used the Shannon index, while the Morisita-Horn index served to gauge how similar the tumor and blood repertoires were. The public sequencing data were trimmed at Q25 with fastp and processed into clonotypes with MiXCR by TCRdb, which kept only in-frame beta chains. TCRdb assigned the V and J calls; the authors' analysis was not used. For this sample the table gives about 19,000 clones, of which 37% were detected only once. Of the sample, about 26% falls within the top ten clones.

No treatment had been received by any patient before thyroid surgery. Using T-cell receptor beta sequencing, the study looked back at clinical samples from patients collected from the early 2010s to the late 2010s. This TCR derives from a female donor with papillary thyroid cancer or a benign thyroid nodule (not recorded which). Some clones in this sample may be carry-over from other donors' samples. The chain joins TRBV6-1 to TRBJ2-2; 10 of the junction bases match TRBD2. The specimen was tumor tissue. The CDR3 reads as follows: CASRQRGGLSAGELFF. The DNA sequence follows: TGTGCCAGCAGACAGCGGGGGGGCCTTTCGGCCGGGGAGCTGTTTTTT.